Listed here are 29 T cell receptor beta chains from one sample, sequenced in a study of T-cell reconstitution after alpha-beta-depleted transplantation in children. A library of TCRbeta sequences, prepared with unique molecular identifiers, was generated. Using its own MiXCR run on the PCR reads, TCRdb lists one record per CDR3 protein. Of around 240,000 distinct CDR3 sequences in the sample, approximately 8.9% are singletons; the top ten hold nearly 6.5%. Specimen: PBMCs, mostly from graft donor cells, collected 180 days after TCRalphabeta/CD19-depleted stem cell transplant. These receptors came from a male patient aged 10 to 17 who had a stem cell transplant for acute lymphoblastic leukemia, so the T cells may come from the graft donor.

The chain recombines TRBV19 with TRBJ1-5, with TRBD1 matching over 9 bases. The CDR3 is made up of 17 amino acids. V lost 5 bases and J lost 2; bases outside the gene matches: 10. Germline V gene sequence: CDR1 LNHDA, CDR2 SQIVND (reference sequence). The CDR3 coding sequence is TGTGCCAGTAGTGCCTGGACAGGGGACCTTGGCAATCAGCCCCAGCATTTT. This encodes CASSAWTGDLGNQPQHF.

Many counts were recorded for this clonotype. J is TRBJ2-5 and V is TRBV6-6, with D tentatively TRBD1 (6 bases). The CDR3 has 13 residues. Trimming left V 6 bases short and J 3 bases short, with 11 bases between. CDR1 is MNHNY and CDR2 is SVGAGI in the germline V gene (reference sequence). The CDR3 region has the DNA TGTGCCAGCAGCTCTTACAGGGAAGAGACCCAGTACTTC. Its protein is CASSSYREETQYF.

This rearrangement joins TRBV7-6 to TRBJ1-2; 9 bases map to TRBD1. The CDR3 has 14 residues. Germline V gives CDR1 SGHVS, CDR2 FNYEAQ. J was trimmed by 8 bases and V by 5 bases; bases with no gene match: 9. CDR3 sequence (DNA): TGTGCCAGCAGCCCCAGCGGGACAGGGAGGGGCTACACCTTC. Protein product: CASSPSGTGRGYTF.

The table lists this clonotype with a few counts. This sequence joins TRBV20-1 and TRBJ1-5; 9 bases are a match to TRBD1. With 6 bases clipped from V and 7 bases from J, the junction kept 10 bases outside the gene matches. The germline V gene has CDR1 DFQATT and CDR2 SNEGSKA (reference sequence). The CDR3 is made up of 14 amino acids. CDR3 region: CSAPDWDRDQPQHF. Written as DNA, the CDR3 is TGCAGTGCCCCCGATTGGGACAGGGACCAGCCCCAGCATTTT.

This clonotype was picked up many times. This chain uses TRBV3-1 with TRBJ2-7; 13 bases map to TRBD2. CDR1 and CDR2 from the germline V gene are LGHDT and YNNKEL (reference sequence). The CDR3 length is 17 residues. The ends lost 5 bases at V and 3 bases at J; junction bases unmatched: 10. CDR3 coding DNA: TGTGCCAGCAGCGCCTGGGGGACTAGCGGGAACCTCTACGAGCAGTACTTC. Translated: CASSAWGTSGNLYEQYF.

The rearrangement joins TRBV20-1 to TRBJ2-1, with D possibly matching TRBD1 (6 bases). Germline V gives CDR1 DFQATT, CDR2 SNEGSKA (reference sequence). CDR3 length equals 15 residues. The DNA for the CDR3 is TGCTGTTCTAACCTGGGGGCTAAGTCCTACAATGAGCAGTTCTTC. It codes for CCSNLGAKSYNEQFF.

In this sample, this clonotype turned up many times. The chain's CDR3 is CASSVGGYGYTF. CDR3 nucleotide sequence: TGTGCCAGCAGCGTAGGGGGTTATGGCTACACCTTC. The chain uses TRBV9 and TRBJ1-2; no firm D call. CDR1 SGDLS and CDR2 YYNGEE come from the germline V gene. This CDR3 is built from 12 residues. Deletions cut 0 bases from V and 5 bases from J, with 5 bases between.

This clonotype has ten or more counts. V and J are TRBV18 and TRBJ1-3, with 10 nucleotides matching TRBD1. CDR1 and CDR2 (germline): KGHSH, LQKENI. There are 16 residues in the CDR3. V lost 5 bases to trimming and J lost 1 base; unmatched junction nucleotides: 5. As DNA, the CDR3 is TGTGCCAGCTCAACCCGACAGGGGGCTTCTGGAAACACCATATATTTT. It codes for CASSTRQGASGNTIYF.

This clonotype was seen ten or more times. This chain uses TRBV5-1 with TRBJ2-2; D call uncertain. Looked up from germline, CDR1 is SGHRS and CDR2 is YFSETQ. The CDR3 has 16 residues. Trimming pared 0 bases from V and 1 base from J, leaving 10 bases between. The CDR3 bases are TGCGCCAGCAGCTTGGTAGCCGGTCAGAACACCGGGGAGCTGTTTTTT. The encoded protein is CASSLVAGQNTGELFF.

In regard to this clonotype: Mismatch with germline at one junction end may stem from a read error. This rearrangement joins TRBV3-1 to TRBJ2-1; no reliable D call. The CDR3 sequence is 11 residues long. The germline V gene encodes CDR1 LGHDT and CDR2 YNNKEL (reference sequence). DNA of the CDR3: TGTGCCAGCGGACGAGTCGGTGAGCAGTTTTTC. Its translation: CASGRVGEQFF.

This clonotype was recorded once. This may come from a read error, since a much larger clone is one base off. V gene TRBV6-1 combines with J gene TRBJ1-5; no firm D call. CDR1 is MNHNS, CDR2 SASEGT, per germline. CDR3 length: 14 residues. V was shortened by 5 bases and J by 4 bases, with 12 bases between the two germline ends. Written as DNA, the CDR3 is TGTGCCAGCAGTCCTGGACGGGCAAATCAGCCCCAGCATTTT. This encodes CASSPGRANQPQHF.

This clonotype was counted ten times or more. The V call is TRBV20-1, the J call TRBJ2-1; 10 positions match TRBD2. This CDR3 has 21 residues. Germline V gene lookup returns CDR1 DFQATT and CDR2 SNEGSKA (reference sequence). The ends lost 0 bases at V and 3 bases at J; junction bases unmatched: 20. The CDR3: CSARDPRSLGTSARGYNEQFF. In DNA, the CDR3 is TGCAGTGCTAGAGATCCTAGGTCCCTCGGGACTAGCGCGAGGGGCTACAATGAGCAGTTCTTC.

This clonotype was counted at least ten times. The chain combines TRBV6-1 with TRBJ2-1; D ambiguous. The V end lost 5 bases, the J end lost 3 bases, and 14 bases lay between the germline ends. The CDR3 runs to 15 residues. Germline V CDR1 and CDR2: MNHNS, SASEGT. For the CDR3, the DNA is TGTGCCAGCAGTCGAGACGGAACGCTCTACAATGAGCAGTTCTTC. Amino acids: CASSRDGTLYNEQFF.

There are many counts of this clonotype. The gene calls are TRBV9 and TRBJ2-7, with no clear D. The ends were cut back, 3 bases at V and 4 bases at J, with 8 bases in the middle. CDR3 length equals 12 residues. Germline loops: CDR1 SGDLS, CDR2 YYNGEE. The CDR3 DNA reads TGTGCCAGCAGCGGCGACATTTACGAGCAGTACTTC. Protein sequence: CASSGDIYEQYF.

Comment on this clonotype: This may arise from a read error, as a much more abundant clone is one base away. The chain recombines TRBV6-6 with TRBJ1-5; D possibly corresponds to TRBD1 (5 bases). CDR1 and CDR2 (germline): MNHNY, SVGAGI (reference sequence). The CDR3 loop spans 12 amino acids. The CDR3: CASTRGNQPQNF. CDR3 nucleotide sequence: TGTGCCAGCACAAGGGGCAATCAGCCCCAGAATTTT.

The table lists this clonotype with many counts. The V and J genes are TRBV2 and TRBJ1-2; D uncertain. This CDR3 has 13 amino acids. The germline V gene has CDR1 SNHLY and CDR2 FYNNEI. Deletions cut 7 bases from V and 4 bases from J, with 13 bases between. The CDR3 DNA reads TGTGCCAGCATTCGGGAGACGGGCTATGGCTACACCTTC. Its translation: CASIRETGYGYTF.

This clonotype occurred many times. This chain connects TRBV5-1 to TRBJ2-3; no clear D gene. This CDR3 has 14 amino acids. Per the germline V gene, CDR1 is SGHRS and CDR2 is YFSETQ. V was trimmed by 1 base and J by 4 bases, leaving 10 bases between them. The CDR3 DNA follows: TGCGCCAGCAGCTTGTTGGAAGAAGCAGATACGCAGTATTTT. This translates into CASSLLEEADTQYF.

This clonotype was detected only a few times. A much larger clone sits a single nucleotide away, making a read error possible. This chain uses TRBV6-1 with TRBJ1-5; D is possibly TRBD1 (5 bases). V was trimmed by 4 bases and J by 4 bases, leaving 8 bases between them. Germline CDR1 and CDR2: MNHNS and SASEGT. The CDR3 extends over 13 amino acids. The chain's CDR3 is CASSGQLNQPQHF. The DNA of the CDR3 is TGTGCCAGCAGTGGACAGTTAAATCAGCCCCAGCATTTT.

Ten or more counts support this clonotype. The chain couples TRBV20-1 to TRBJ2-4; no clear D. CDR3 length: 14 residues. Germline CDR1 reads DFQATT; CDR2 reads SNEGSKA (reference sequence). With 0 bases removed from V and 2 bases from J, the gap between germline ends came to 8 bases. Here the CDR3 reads CSARDPVSKNIQYF. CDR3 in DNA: TGCAGTGCTAGAGATCCGGTATCCAAAAACATTCAGTACTTC.

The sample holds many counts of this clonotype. The CDR3 loop reads CASSQDSPGPPLHF. CDR3 sequence (DNA): TGTGCCAGCAGTCAGGACAGCCCGGGCCCACCCCTCCACTTT. The V and J genes are TRBV12-3 or TRBV12-4 and TRBJ1-6, with a weak D call TRBD1 (6 bases). This CDR3 is 14 amino acids long. Trimming stripped 5 bases from V and 11 bases from J, with 16 bases between.

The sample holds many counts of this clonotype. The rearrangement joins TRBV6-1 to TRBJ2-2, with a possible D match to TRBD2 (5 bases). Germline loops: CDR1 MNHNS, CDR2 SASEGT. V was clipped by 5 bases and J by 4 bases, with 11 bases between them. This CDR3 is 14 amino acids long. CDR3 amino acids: CASSPEDFTGELFF. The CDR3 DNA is TGTGCCAGCAGTCCCGAGGACTTCACCGGGGAGCTGTTTTTT.

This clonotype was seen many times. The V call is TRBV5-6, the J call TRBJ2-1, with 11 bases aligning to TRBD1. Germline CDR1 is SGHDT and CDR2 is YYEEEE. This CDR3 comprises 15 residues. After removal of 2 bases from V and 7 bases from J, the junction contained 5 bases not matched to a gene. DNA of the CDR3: TGTGCCAGCAGCTTTACGGGACAGGGGGATAATGAGCAGTTCTTC. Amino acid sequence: CASSFTGQGDNEQFF.

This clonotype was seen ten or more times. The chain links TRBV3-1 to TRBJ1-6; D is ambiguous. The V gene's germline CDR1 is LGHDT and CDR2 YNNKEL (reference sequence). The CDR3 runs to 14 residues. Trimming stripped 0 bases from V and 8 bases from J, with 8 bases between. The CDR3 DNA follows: TGTGCCAGCAGCCAAGATTCCCAGCATTCACCCCTCCACTTT. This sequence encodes CASSQDSQHSPLHF. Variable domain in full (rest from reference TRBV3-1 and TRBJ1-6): DTAVSQTPKYLVTQMGNDKSIKCEQNLGHDTMYWYKQDSKKFLKIMFSYNNKELIINETVPNRFSPKSPDKAHLNLHINSLELGDSAVYFCASSQDSQHSPLHFGNGTRLTVT.

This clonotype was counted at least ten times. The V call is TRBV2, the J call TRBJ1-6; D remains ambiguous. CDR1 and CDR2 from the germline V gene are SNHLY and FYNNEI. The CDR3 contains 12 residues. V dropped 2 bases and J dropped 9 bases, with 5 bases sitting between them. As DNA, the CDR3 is TGTGCCAGCAGTGAACGTGTTTCACCCCTCCACTTT. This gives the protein CASSERVSPLHF.

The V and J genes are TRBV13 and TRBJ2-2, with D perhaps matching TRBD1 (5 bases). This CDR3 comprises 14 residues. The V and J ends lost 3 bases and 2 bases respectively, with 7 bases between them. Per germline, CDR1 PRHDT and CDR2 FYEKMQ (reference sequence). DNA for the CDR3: TGTGCCAGCAGCTTTGGACATAACACCGGGGAGCTGTTTTTT. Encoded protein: CASSFGHNTGELFF.

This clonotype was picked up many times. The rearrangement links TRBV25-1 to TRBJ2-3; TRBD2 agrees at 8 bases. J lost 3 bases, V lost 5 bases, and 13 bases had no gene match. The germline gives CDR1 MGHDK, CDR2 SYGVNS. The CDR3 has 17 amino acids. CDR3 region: CASSWVTAGDRTDTQYF. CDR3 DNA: TGTGCCAGCAGTTGGGTTACAGCGGGAGACAGGACAGATACGCAGTATTTT.

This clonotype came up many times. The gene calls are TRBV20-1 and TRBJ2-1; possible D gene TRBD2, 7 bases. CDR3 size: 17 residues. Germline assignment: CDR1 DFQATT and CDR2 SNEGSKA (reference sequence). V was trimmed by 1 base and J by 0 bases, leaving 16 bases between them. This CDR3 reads CSARGGLADSSYNEQFF. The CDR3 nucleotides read TGCAGTGCTAGAGGGGGGCTAGCGGACAGCTCCTACAATGAGCAGTTCTTC.

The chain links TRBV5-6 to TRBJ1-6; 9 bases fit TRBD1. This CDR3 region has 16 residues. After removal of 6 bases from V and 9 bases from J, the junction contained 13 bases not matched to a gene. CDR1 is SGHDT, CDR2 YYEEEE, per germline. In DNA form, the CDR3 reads TGTGCCAGCACCCTGGGAGGGACAGGGTGGAGTTCACCCCTCCACTTT. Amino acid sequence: CASTLGGTGWSSPLHF.

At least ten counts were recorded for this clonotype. CDR3 region: CASSPPGQGALGDVLEQYF. CDR3 DNA sequence: TGTGCCAGCAGCCCTCCGGGACAGGGGGCGCTCGGAGATGTACTCGAGCAGTACTTC. The chain carries TRBV4-2 and TRBJ2-7; 12 positions match TRBD1. Germline V lookup: CDR1 LGHNA, CDR2 YNFKEQ. V gave up 4 bases and J gave up 6 bases; unmatched junction bases: 19. This CDR3 contains 19 residues.